These 23 T cell receptor beta chains were sequenced from one sample in a study of Ad26.COV2.S vaccination and SARS-CoV-2 variants. TCRdb's copy holds only in-frame clones and misses some; the assay was immunoSEQ multiplex PCR. The data hold fewer than 500,000 clones, with approximately 89% observed a single time. Treatment noted: about 20 received Ad26.COV2.S at low or high dose, single or two shots; a few received placebo; per-sample allocation not given. It was on day 63 after the first vaccine or placebo injection that samples were taken. Sequences were derived from peripheral blood, sampled in a trial of Ad26.COV2.S vaccine versus placebo. The receptors derive from a person aged 18-65 years who received the Ad26.COV2.S COVID-19 vaccine or a placebo.

Turning to this clone: Other DNA sequences in the sample encode the same CDR3. The genes are TRBV4-3 and TRBJ1-5; D ambiguous. Trimming stripped 0 bases from V and 2 bases from J, with 5 bases between. The germline gives CDR1 LGHNA, CDR2 YSLEER. This CDR3 is 14 amino acids long. The CDR3 DNA follows: TGCGCCAGCAGCCAAGATGGCCGCAATCAGCCCCAGCATTTT. This translates into CASSQDGRNQPQHF.

The chain combines TRBV20-1 with TRBJ2-5; no firm D call. Germline values: CDR1 DFQATT, CDR2 SNEGSKA (reference sequence). This CDR3 has 13 residues. Trimming removed 3 bases from V and 6 bases from J, with 14 bases in between. The CDR3 reads CSASHSVAKTQYF. In nucleotides, the CDR3 is TGCAGTGCTAGTCACAGTGTTGCGAAGACCCAGTACTTC.

V usage is TRBV28 and J usage is TRBJ2-2; D may match TRBD1 or TRBD2 (5 bases each). Germline CDR1 reads MDHEN; CDR2 reads SYDVKM. The V and J ends lost 4 bases and 2 bases respectively, with 11 bases between them. This CDR3 spans 15 amino acids. The CDR3 bases are TGTGCCAGCAGTTCCCCCGGGGCCAACACCGGGGAGCTGTTTTTT. It yields the protein CASSSPGANTGELFF.

The chain uses TRBV7-2 and TRBJ2-1, with TRBD2 matching 9 bases. The V gene end was trimmed by 5 bases and the J gene end by 4 bases; junction bases not matched to a gene: 12. This CDR3 has 17 amino acids. The germline V gene has CDR1 SGHTA and CDR2 FQGNSA. CDR3 sequence reads: CASSPSGRRSEYNEQFF. CDR3 coding DNA: TGTGCCAGCAGCCCGAGCGGGAGGCGAAGTGAGTACAATGAGCAGTTCTTC. The full variable domain, with the rest looked up from reference TRBV7-2 and TRBJ2-1, is GAGVSQSPSNKVTEKGKDVELRCDPISGHTALYWYRQSLGQGLEFLIYFQGNSAPDKSGLPSDRFSAERTGGSVSTLTIQRTQQEDSAVYLCASSPSGRRSEYNEQFFGPGTRLTVL.

The J gene is TRBJ2-7, the V gene TRBV20-1, with no clear D. The CDR3 sequence is 14 residues long. The germline V gene encodes CDR1 DFQATT and CDR2 SNEGSKA (reference sequence). V lost 3 bases to trimming and J lost 3 bases, with 15 bases between them. CDR3 DNA: TGCAGTGCTAGTACCGGACGGATTCTCTACGAGCAGTACTTC. Translated: CSASTGRILYEQYF.

The V and J genes are TRBV9 and TRBJ2-1; D is possibly TRBD2 (6 bases). Germline V gives CDR1 SGDLS, CDR2 YYNGEE. CDR3 length: 14 amino acids. Trimming removed 0 bases at V and 6 bases at J, with 10 bases between. DNA for the CDR3: TGTGCCAGCAGCGTAGGCGGGACGCTCAATGAGCAGTTCTTC. Amino acids: CASSVGGTLNEQFF.

This chain uses TRBV7-2 with TRBJ1-6; D is perhaps TRBD1 (6 bases). Germline V gives CDR1 SGHTA, CDR2 FQGNSA. The CDR3 is 17 amino acids. V was pared by 6 bases and J by 0 bases, with 15 bases between. CDR3 in amino acids: CASSDLGQISYNSPLHF. Written as DNA, the CDR3 is TGTGCCAGCAGTGACTTAGGACAGATCTCCTATAATTCACCCCTCCACTTT.

The chain uses TRBV19 and TRBJ1-1, with a possible D match to TRBD1 (6 bases). Per germline, CDR1 LNHDA and CDR2 SQIVND (reference sequence). The CDR3 covers 11 residues. The ends were cut back, 5 bases at V and 6 bases at J, with 7 bases in the middle. The CDR3 sequence: CASSRTAEAFF. For the CDR3, the DNA is TGTGCCAGTAGTCGGACAGCTGAAGCTTTCTTT.

Note on this clone: Other DNA sequences in the same sample also yield this CDR3. The genes are TRBV30 and TRBJ2-5; 7 bases are shared with TRBD1. The length of the CDR3 is 12 residues. Germline V gives CDR1 GTSNPN, CDR2 SVGIG (reference sequence). J was trimmed by 8 bases and V by 0 bases; bases with no gene match: 3. The CDR3 sequence is CAWSVTGETQYF. In DNA form, the CDR3 reads TGTGCCTGGAGTGTAACAGGGGAAACCCAGTACTTC.

This chain links TRBV29-1 with TRBJ2-7; D is possibly TRBD2 (6 bases). The V and J ends lost 0 bases and 5 bases respectively, with 20 bases between them. CDR3 size: 16 residues. Germline-derived CDR1 and CDR2 are SQVTM and ANQGSEA. In DNA form, the CDR3 reads TGCAGCGTTGAAGATTTCCGGAGGGCCGCTTTTAACGAGCAGTACGTC. As protein: CSVEDFRRAAFNEQYV.

The J gene is TRBJ2-7, the V gene TRBV23-1; the match to TRBD2 covers 8 bases. TRBV23-1 is sorted into the ORF group, with uncertain function. This CDR3 spans 20 amino acids. Trimming at V came to 2 bases and at J to 0 bases, leaving 18 bases not matched to a gene. CDR3 sequence reads: CASSQTLREGEAEDSYEQYV. The CDR3 DNA sequence: TGCGCCAGCAGTCAAACGCTTCGGGAGGGTGAGGCTGAGGACTCCTACGAGCAGTACGTC.

CDR3 DNA: TGTGCCAGCAGCGCCCGGGCCCAACCTACTGCCAATGAGCAGTTCTTC. Translating it yields CASSARAQPTANEQFF. The rearrangement uses TRBV7-3 and TRBJ2-1; D unclear. The V end lost 5 bases, the J end lost 6 bases, and 20 bases lay between the germline ends. The CDR3 is 16 amino acids. Germline CDR1 reads SGHTA; CDR2 reads FQGTGA.

The J gene is TRBJ2-1, the V gene TRBV5-5; the match to TRBD1 covers 10 bases. V dropped 2 bases and J dropped 3; count of bases not matched to a gene: 14. The CDR3 spans 19 residues. Germline CDR1 reads SGHKS; CDR2 reads YYEKEE (reference sequence). CDR3 sequence (DNA): TGTGCCAGCAGCTTTCGTACCGACAGGGGGCGGGGTGACTACAATGAGCAGTTCTTC. It specifies CASSFRTDRGRGDYNEQFF.

Only a few counts were recorded for this clone. The V and J genes are TRBV7-9 and TRBJ1-6, with D perhaps TRBD1 (5 bases). This CDR3 comprises 16 residues. Germline V gene sequence: CDR1 SEHNR, CDR2 FQNEAQ (reference sequence). Trimming removed 6 bases at V and 12 bases at J, with 24 bases between. In DNA form, the CDR3 reads TGTGCCAGCAGTCATAATGGCGGGGGAGCCGGGGAACCCCTCCACTTT. It specifies CASSHNGGGAGEPLHF.

The gene calls are TRBV5-5 and TRBJ1-2; TRBD1 aligns across 7 bases. CDR3 length equals 16 residues. With 0 bases clipped from V and 3 bases from J, the junction kept 8 bases outside the gene matches. Germline V gene lookup returns CDR1 SGHKS and CDR2 YYEKEE (reference sequence). CDR3 sequence: CASSLGSGGSDYGYTF. The CDR3 DNA reads TGTGCCAGCAGCTTGGGGTCAGGGGGTTCGGACTATGGCTACACCTTC.

V usage is TRBV18 and J usage is TRBJ1-6; 8 bases map to TRBD1. Unmatched junction bases numbered 5, after V lost 3 bases and J lost 10 bases. Germline V lookup: CDR1 KGHSH, CDR2 LQKENI. The CDR3 runs to 14 residues. The DNA for the CDR3 is TGTGCCAGCTCACCTGGACAGGGTGGATCACCCCTCCACTTT. It is translated as CASSPGQGGSPLHF.

The chain carries TRBV19 and TRBJ2-7; a possible D gene is TRBD1 (5 bases). Between the trimmed V and J ends, which lost 6 bases and 0 bases, there was a span of 9 bases. Germline CDR1 reads LNHDA; CDR2 reads SQIVND (reference sequence). The CDR3 totals 13 residues. The CDR3 is CASSSDSSYEQYF. CDR3 in DNA: TGTGCCAGTAGCAGTGACAGCTCCTACGAGCAGTACTTC.

The rearrangement joins TRBV9 to TRBJ1-1; the match to TRBD1 covers 11 bases. The length of the CDR3 is 16 residues. The germline V gene has CDR1 SGDLS and CDR2 YYNGEE. Trimming cost V 0 bases and J 5 bases; bases outside gene matches: 6. The CDR3 loop reads CASSVGAGTGGTEAFF. The CDR3 DNA reads TGTGCCAGCAGCGTAGGAGCCGGGACAGGGGGTACTGAAGCTTTCTTT.

The chain employs TRBV19 and TRBJ1-6; perhaps TRBD1 as D (5 bases). V was cut by 6 bases and J by 7 bases, with 13 bases left in between. This CDR3 has 14 amino acids. CDR1 is LNHDA and CDR2 is SQIVND in the germline V gene (reference sequence). CDR3 protein: CASRATELNSPLHF. The CDR3 DNA is TGTGCCAGTAGGGCGACAGAGCTCAATTCACCCCTCCACTTT.

The chain combines TRBV7-9 with TRBJ2-3; 11 bases align to TRBD1. The germline V gene encodes CDR1 SEHNR and CDR2 FQNEAQ (reference sequence). J was trimmed by 3 bases and V by 0 bases; bases with no gene match: 8. This CDR3 is built from 18 residues. CDR3 nucleotide sequence: TGTGCCAGCAGCTTAGCCCCGGGACAGGGGGTGAGAACAGATACGCAGTATTTT. The encoded protein is CASSLAPGQGVRTDTQYF. The full variable domain, completed using reference TRBV7-9 and TRBJ2-3, is DTGVSQNPRHKITKRGQNVTFRCDPISEHNRLYWYRQTLGQGPEFLTYFQNEAQLEKSRLLSDRFSAERPKGSFSTLEIQRTEQGDSAMYLCASSLAPGQGVRTDTQYFGPGTRLTVL.

The chain joins TRBV7-9 to TRBJ2-7; D unclear. Germline V gene sequence: CDR1 SEHNR, CDR2 FQNEAQ (reference sequence). V gave up 5 bases and J gave up 0 bases, with 8 bases separating them. This CDR3 contains 13 residues. The CDR3 bases are TGTGCCAGCAGCCCGAGCTCCTCCTACGAGCAGTACTTC. Translating it yields CASSPSSSYEQYF.

The J gene is TRBJ2-1, the V gene TRBV7-3; 7 bases agree with TRBD2. The junction had 8 bases not matched to a gene; V was cut back by 6 bases and J by 6 bases. Germline-derived CDR1 and CDR2 are SGHTA and FQGTGA. The length of the CDR3 is 14 residues. CDR3 in amino acids: CASRTSFTANEQFF. CDR3 DNA: TGTGCCAGCAGGACTAGCTTTACTGCCAATGAGCAGTTCTTC.

The chain uses TRBV5-5 and TRBJ1-3; no clear D. CDR3 length equals 15 residues. Deletions cut 5 bases from V and 4 bases from J, with 16 bases between. The germline V gene encodes CDR1 SGHKS and CDR2 YYEKEE (reference sequence). The CDR3 DNA is TGTGCCAGCAGTTTGATGGGCAGGTCCGGAAACACCATATATTTT. This sequence encodes CASSLMGRSGNTIYF.